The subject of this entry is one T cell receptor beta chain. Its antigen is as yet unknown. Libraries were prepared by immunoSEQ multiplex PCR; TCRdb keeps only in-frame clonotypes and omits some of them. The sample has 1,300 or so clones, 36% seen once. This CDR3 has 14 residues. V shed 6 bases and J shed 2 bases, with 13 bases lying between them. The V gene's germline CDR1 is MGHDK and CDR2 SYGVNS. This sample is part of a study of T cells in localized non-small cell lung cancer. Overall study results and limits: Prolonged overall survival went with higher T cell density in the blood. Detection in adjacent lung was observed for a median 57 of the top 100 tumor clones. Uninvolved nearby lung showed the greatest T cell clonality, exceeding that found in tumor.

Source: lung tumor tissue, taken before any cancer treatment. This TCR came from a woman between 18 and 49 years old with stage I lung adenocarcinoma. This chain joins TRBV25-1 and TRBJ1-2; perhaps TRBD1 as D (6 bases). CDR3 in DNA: TGTGCCAGCAGCCCCCAAACAGGGAACTATGGCTACACCTTC. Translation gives CASSPQTGNYGYTF.